This T cell receptor beta chain was recovered during a study of T cells expressing NK-cell markers. Study background: Repertoires of TCR beta were obtained from T cells sorted as CD3+CD56+NKG2C+, CD3+CD56+NKG2C- and CD3+CD56-NKG2C+. Most of the eight sequenced donors tested HCMV-seropositive; one tested seronegative.

TCRdb reprocessed the 5' RACE reads; each CDR3 protein has one entry and no DNA is given. The table lists some 340,000 distinct CDR3 sequences. This CDR3 has 17 residues. Germline V lookup: CDR1 MNHEY, CDR2 SVGAGI. Of note for this clonotype: Its cognate antigen is unknown.

The study's findings and limits: Top CD8+ clonotypes included the dominant CD3+CD56+NKG2C+ clonotypes in roughly 6 donors. Researchers report these clonotypes also headed the CD3+CD56-NKG2C+ fraction in a few donors.

Sequenced sample: blood T cells: a sorted CD56 or NKG2C T cell subset, CD4+ or CD8+ T cells, or bulk PBMC T cells (not recorded which). The receptor was isolated from a man aged 18-69 years in good health. The chain links TRBV6-5 to TRBJ2-2; no DNA is available, so the TRBD2 call from TCRdb remains unchecked. This CDR3 reads CASSYRRPSGGTGELFF.